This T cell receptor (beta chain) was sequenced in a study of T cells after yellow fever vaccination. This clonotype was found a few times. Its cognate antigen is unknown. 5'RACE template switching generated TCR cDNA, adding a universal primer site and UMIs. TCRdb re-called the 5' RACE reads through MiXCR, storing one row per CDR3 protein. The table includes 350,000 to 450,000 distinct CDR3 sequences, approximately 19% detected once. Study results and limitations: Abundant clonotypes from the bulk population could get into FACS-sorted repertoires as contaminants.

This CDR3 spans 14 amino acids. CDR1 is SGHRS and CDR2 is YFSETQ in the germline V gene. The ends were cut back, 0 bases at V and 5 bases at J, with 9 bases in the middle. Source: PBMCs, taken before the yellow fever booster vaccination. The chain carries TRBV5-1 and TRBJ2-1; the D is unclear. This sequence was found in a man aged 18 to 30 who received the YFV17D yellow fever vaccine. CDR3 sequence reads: CASSLALQHNEQFF. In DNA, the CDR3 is TGCGCCAGCAGCTTGGCCTTACAGCACAATGAGCAGTTCTTC. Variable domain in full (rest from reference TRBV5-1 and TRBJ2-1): KAGVTQTPRYLIKTRGQQVTLSCSPISGHRSVSWYQQTPGQGLQFLFEYFSETQRNKGNFPGRFSGRQFSNSRSEMNVSTLELGDSALYLCASSLALQHNEQFFGPGTRLTVL.